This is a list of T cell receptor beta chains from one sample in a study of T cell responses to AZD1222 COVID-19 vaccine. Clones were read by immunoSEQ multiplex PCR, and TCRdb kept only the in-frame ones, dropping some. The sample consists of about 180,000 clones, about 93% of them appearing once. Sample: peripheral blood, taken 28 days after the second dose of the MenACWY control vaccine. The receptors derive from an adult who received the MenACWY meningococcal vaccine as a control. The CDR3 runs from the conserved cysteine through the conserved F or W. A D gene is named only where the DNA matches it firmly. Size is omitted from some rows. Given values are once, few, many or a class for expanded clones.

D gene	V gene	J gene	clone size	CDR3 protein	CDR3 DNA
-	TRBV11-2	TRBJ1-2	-	CASSLDRADYGYTF	TGTGCCAGCAGCTTAGATAGGGCCGACTATGGCTACACCTTC
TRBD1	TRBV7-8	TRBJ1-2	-	CASSREVTGRGYTF	TGTGCCAGCAGCCGAGAAGTGACAGGGAGGGGCTACACCTTC
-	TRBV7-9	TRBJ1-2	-	CASSSTAPGDLYGYTF	TGTGCCAGCAGCTCTACAGCCCCCGGGGACCTCTATGGCTACACCTTC
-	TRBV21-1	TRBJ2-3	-	CASSWVHTDTQYF	TGTGCCAGCAGCTGGGTCCACACAGATACGCAGTATTTT
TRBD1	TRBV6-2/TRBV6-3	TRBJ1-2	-	CASSWGQGYGYTF	TGTGCCAGCAGTTGGGGACAGGGCTATGGCTACACCTTC
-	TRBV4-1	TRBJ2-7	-	CASSHASGEAISYEQYF	TGCGCCAGCAGCCATGCTTCAGGGGAGGCAATCTCCTACGAGCAGTACTTC
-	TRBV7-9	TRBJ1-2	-	CASSLGQNYGYTF	TGTGCCAGCAGCTTAGGACAGAACTATGGCTACACCTTC
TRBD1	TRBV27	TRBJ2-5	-	CASSFRGQGTQYF	TGTGCCAGCAGTTTCAGGGGGCAGGGGACCCAGTACTTC
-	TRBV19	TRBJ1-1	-	CASRSGGALNTEAFF	TGTGCCAGTAGGTCTGGGGGGGCTCTCAACACTGAAGCTTTCTTT
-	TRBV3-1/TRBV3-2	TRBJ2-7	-	CASSQGWGQYF	TGTGCCAGCAGCCAAGGCTGGGGGCAGTACTTC
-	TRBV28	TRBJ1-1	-	CASSSFGTEAFF	TGTGCCAGCAGTTCATTCGGGACAGAAGCTTTCTTT
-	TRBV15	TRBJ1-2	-	CATSREGALTGYTF	TGTGCCACCAGCAGAGAAGGGGCGCTCACTGGCTACACCTTC
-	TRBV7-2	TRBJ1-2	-	CASSRHRVSGYTF	TGTGCCAGCAGCCGCCACAGGGTCTCTGGCTACACCTTC
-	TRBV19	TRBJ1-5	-	CASSRAGSSNQPQHF	TGTGCCAGTAGTCGGGCAGGGTCTAGCAATCAGCCCCAGCATTTT
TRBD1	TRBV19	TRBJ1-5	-	CASSMGQGTQPQHF	TGTGCCAGTAGTATGGGACAGGGCACTCAGCCCCAGCATTTT
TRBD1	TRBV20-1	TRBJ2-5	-	CSASNRGETQYF	TGCAGTGCTAGTAACAGGGGAGAGACCCAGTACTTC
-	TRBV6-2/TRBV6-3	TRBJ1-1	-	CASSYGVENTEAFF	TGTGCCAGCAGTTACGGCGTCGAGAACACTGAAGCTTTCTTT
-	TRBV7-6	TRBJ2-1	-	CASSLGGQSNEQFF	TGTGCCAGCAGCTTAGGAGGCCAGTCCAATGAGCAGTTCTTC
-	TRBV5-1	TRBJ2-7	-	CASSLAYRGEQYF	TGCGCCAGCAGCTTGGCCTATAGGGGCGAGCAGTACTTC
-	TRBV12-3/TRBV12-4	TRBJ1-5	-	CATSPASNQPQHF	TGTGCCACCAGCCCCGCTAGCAATCAGCCCCAGCATTTT
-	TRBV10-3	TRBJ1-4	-	CAIRGEGSEKLFF	TGTGCCATCAGGGGGGAAGGTAGCGAAAAACTGTTTTTT
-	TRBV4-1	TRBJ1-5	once	CASSRPDSFQPQHF	TGCGCCAGCAGCCGGCCAGACAGCTTCCAGCCCCAGCATTTT
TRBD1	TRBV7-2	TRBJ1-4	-	CASSWSGTGGEKLFF	TGTGCCAGCAGCTGGTCCGGGACAGGGGGTGAAAAACTGTTTTTT
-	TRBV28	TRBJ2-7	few	CASRPTSRVYEQYF	TGTGCCAGCAGACCTACGAGCAGGGTTTACGAGCAGTACTTC
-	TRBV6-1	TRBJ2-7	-	CASSEAPGFEQYF	TGTGCCAGCAGTGAAGCGCCTGGTTTCGAGCAGTACTTC
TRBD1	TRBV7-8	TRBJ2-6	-	CASSLVRGLGANVLTF	TGTGCCAGCAGCTTAGTTAGGGGGCTCGGGGCCAACGTCCTGACTTTC
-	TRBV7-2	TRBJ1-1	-	CASSNSLNTEAFF	TGTGCCAGCAGTAACAGCTTGAACACTGAAGCTTTCTTT
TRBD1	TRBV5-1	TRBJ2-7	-	CASSLQGQGTSEQYF	TGCGCCAGCAGCTTGCAGGGACAGGGGACCTCCGAGCAGTACTTC
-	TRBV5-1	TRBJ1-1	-	CASSLGQLTEAFF	TGCGCCAGCAGCTTAGGGCAGCTCACTGAAGCTTTCTTT
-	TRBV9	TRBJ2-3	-	CASSSVQGGHTQYF	TGTGCCAGCAGCTCCGTTCAGGGGGGTCATACGCAGTATTTT
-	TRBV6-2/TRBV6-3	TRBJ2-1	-	CASSPLTVVSEQFF	TGTGCCAGCAGTCCCTTGACCGTAGTAAGTGAGCAGTTCTTC
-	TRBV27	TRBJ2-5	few	CASSLMLQDQETQYF	TGTGCCAGCAGTTTAATGTTACAGGACCAAGAGACCCAGTACTTC
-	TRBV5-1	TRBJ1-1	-	CASSFPGETEAFF	TGCGCCAGCAGCTTCCCCGGGGAAACTGAAGCTTTCTTT
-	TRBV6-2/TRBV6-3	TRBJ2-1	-	CASSYEPGGYNEQFF	TGTGCCAGCAGTTACGAGCCAGGGGGGTACAATGAGCAGTTCTTC
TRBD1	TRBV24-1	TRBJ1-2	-	CATSDVGTGDVYGYTF	TGTGCCACCAGTGATGTAGGGACAGGCGATGTCTATGGCTACACCTTC
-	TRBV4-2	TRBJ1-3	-	CASSQVMQGGGNTIYF	TGTGCCAGCAGCCAAGTCATGCAGGGAGGTGGAAACACCATATATTTT
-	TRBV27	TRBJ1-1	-	CASSLLGLNTEAFF	TGTGCCAGCAGTTTATTAGGCCTGAACACTGAAGCTTTCTTT
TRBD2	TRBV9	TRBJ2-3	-	CASSAFSGDGTDTQYF	TGTGCCAGCAGCGCGTTTAGCGGGGATGGCACAGATACGCAGTATTTT
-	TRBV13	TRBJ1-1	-	CASSLGVQGTEAFF	TGTGCCAGCAGCTTAGGAGTCCAGGGGACTGAAGCTTTCTTT
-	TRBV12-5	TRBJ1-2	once	CASGPSGGYNYGYTF	TGTGCTAGTGGTCCCTCGGGGGGCTATAACTATGGCTACACCTTC
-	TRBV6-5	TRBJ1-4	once	CASSYGHRRSNEKLFF	TGTGCCAGCAGTTACGGGCACCGTAGATCTAATGAAAAACTGTTTTTT
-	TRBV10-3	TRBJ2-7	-	CAIRAAGGVGYEQYF	TGTGCCATCAGAGCCGCCGGAGGGGTGGGCTACGAGCAGTACTTC
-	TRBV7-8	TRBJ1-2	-	CASSLASRGGYGYTF	TGTGCCAGCAGCTTAGCGAGCAGGGGCGGCTATGGCTACACCTTC
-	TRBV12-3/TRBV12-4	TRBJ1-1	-	CASSLDWGTEAFF	TGTGCCAGCAGTCTAGACTGGGGCACTGAAGCTTTCTTT
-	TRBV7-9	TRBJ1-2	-	CASSFGQGGPTSGYTF	TGTGCCAGCAGCTTTGGGCAGGGAGGTCCGACTTCAGGCTACACCTTC
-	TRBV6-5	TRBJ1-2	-	CASSFKNRDQKGYTF	TGTGCCAGCAGTTTCAAAAACAGGGACCAAAAGGGCTACACCTTC
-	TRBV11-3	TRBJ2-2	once	CASSFMGTANTGELFF	TGTGCCAGCAGCTTTATGGGGACGGCGAACACCGGGGAGCTGTTTTTT
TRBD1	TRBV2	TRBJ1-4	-	CASKTGPNEKLFF	TGTGCCAGCAAGACAGGGCCAAATGAAAAACTGTTTTTT
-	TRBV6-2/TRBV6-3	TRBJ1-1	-	CASSSRQGNTEAFF	TGTGCCAGCAGTTCGCGGCAAGGGAACACTGAAGCTTTCTTT
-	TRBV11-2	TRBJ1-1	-	CASSVAGMNTEAFF	TGTGCCAGCAGCGTAGCCGGCATGAACACTGAAGCTTTCTTT
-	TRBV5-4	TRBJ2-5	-	CASSGDLWLETQYF	TGTGCCAGCAGCGGGGACTTGTGGTTAGAGACCCAGTACTTC
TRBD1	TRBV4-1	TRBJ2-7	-	CASSQRTGTGAYEQYF	TGCGCCAGCAGCCAACGAACCGGGACAGGGGCCTACGAGCAGTACTTC
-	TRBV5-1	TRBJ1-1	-	CASSPFGGAEAFF	TGCGCCAGCAGCCCGTTTGGCGGGGCTGAAGCTTTCTTT
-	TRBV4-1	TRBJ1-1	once	CASSQANLGFYTEAFF	TGCGCCAGCAGCCAGGCGAACCTGGGGTTCTACACTGAAGCTTTCTTT
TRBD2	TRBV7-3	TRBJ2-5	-	CASSPGGITSETQYF	TGTGCCAGCAGCCCGGGAGGCATTACCTCGGAGACCCAGTACTTC
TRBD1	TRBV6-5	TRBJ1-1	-	CASRVIQGRNTEAFF	TGTGCCAGCAGGGTAATACAGGGGCGGAACACTGAAGCTTTCTTT
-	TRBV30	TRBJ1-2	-	CAWSDQGLGYGYTF	TGTGCCTGGAGCGATCAGGGGTTGGGCTATGGCTACACCTTC
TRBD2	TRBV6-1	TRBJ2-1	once	CASSEAPPGGGSSYNEQFF	TGTGCCAGCAGTGAAGCCCCCCCCGGGGGGGGTAGCTCCTACAATGAGCAGTTCTTC
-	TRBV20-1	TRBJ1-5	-	CSASIGRQSNQPQHF	TGCAGTGCTAGTATTGGCAGGCAGAGCAATCAGCCCCAGCATTTT
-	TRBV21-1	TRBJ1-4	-	CASSKGRRSTNEKLFF	TGTGCCAGCAGCAAGGGCAGGAGATCAACTAATGAAAAACTGTTTTTT